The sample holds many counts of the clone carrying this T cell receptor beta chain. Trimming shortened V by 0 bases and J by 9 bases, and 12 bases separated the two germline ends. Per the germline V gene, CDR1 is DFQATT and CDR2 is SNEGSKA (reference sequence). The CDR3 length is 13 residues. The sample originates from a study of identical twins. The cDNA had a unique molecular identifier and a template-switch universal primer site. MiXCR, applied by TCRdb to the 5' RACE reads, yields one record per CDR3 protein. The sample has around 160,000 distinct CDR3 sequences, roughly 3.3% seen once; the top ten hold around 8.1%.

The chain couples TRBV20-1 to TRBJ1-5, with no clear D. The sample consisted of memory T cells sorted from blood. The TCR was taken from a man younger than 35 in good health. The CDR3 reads CSARDYREAPQHF. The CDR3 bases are TGCAGTGCTAGAGATTACCGCGAGGCGCCCCAGCATTTT.